Listed here is a single T cell receptor (beta chain). The source of the sample is a study of T cells in localized non-small cell lung cancer. Clones were sequenced by immunoSEQ multiplex PCR, and TCRdb holds only the in-frame ones, with some missing. Among tens of thousands of clones listed, approximately 84% were seen once. CDR1 is SGHNT and CDR2 is YYREEE in the germline V gene (reference sequence). V trimming: 4 bases; J trimming: 5 bases; junction bases outside the gene matches: 11. This CDR3 region has 16 residues. The receptor's source is a female donor aged 60 or older with stage I lung adenocarcinoma. The V and J genes are TRBV5-4 and TRBJ2-2; 7 bases are a match to TRBD1. The sequences come from peripheral blood, collected before any cancer treatment. The CDR3 is CASSIDRDLVTGELFF. The CDR3 DNA is TGTGCCAGCAGCATCGACAGGGACCTTGTGACCGGGGAGCTGTTTTTT.